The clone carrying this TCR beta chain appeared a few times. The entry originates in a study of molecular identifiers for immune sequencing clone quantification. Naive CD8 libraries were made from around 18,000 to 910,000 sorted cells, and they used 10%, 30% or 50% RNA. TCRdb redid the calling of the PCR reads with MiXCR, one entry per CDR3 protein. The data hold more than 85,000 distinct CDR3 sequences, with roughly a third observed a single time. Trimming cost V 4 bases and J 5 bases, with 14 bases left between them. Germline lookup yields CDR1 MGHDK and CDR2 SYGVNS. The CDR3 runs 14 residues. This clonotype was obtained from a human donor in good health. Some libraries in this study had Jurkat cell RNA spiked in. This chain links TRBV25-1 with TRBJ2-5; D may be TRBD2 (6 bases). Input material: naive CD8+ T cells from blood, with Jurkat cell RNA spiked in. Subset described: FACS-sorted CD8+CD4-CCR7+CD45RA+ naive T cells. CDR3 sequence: CASSVGRGAETQYF. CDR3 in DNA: TGTGCCAGCAGTGTCGGGCGGGGAGCGGAGACCCAGTACTTC.